The 12 T cell receptor beta chains below all came from one sample that was sequenced in a study of beta chain features in type 1 diabetes. Expressed TCRB transcripts were sequenced after all isolated RNA was converted to cDNA. Method: immunoSEQ multiplex PCR; TCRdb's copy keeps in-frame clones and lacks some. The table has 330,000 or so clones, 11% to 15% seen once; the top ten hold more than 6.5%. The sample comprised central memory CD4+ T cells from blood. The receptors derive from a man aged 25-40 years in good health.

This clone was seen a handful of times. V is TRBV5-1 and J is TRBJ1-1, with D possibly matching TRBD1 (5 bases). The V and J ends lost 0 bases and 4 bases respectively, with 19 bases between them. Germline assignment: CDR1 SGHRS and CDR2 YFSETQ. The CDR3 is 17 amino acids. CDR3 nucleotides: TGCGCCAGCAGCTTGGCTCCGGGACTTAACCGTGGCACTGAAGCTTTCTTT. Translating gives CASSLAPGLNRGTEAFF.

The rearrangement uses TRBV7-2 and TRBJ2-7, with D possibly matching TRBD1 (8 bases). Deletions cut 7 bases from V and 6 bases from J, with 25 bases between. The CDR3 consists of 16 residues. CDR1 and CDR2 from the germline V gene are SGHTA and FQGNSA. CDR3 in amino acids: CASTPGGEGTGGEQYF. Here the CDR3 DNA reads TGTGCCAGCACCCCGGGGGGAGAAGGGACAGGCGGCGAGCAGTACTTC.

The rearrangement links TRBV6-6 to TRBJ1-2; D unclear. Germline CDR1 and CDR2: MNHNY and SVGAGI (reference sequence). Deletions cut 5 bases from V and 5 bases from J, with 9 bases between. CDR3 length: 12 amino acids. CDR3 residues: CASSRDGYGYTF. The CDR3 coding sequence is TGTGCCAGCAGTCGAGACGGTTATGGCTACACCTTC.

This chain connects TRBV4-1 to TRBJ2-3; D gene ambiguous. This CDR3 spans 14 amino acids. Germline CDR1 MGHRA, CDR2 YSYEKL. The V gene lost 3 bases and the J gene lost 6 bases, with 13 bases spanning the gap. The CDR3: CASSQRTDADTQYF. The CDR3 DNA reads as TGCGCCAGCAGCCAGAGGACGGACGCTGATACGCAGTATTTT.

This sequence joins TRBV7-2 and TRBJ1-2; D perhaps matches TRBD1 (5 bases). This CDR3 region has 14 residues. Germline V CDR1 and CDR2: SGHTA, FQGNSA. Trimming pared 3 bases from V and 5 bases from J, leaving 13 bases between. For the CDR3, the DNA is TGTGCCAGCAGCTTCGCGGGGCTCCCTTATGGCTACACCTTC. This encodes CASSFAGLPYGYTF.

This clone has more than one count but fewer than ten. The rearrangement uses TRBV18 and TRBJ1-1, with D unclear. The CDR3 is made up of 11 amino acids. CDR1 is KGHSH and CDR2 is LQKENI in the germline V gene. V was pared by 6 bases and J by 1 base, with 3 bases between. CDR3 sequence reads: CASSTNTEAFF. The CDR3 DNA reads TGTGCCAGCTCTACGAACACTGAAGCTTTCTTT.

The chain is built from TRBV14 and TRBJ2-3, with D unclear. CDR1 is SGHDN and CDR2 is FVKESK in the germline V gene. The CDR3 covers 15 residues. V gave up 4 bases and J gave up 1 base, with 12 bases separating them. CDR3 protein: CASSRGSSGTDTQYF. The CDR3 DNA reads TGTGCCAGCAGCCGAGGTTCTTCGGGCACAGATACGCAGTATTTT. The whole variable domain, filled in from reference TRBV14 and TRBJ2-3, reads EAGVTQFPSHSVIEKGQTVTLRCDPISGHDNLYWYRRVMGKEIKFLLHFVKESKQDESGMPNNRFLAERTGGTYSTLKVQPAELEDSGVYFCASSRGSSGTDTQYFGPGTRLTVL.

V and J are TRBV7-2 and TRBJ2-1, with D possibly matching TRBD2 (5 bases). The length of the CDR3 is 13 residues. Between the trimmed V and J ends, which lost 9 bases and 4 bases, there was a span of 13 bases. Germline CDR1 is SGHTA and CDR2 is FQGNSA. CDR3 sequence reads: CARDSCGYNEQFF. The CDR3 DNA reads as TGTGCCAGGGACTCCTGCGGATACAATGAGCAGTTCTTC.

This clone was observed many times. This chain connects TRBV30 to TRBJ1-2, with TRBD1 matching over 7 bases. The CDR3 spans 14 residues. Germline CDR1 GTSNPN, CDR2 SVGIG (reference sequence). Trimming removed 5 bases from V and 5 bases from J; junction bases left unmatched: 11. In DNA form, the CDR3 reads TGTGCCTGGGCACGGGACAGAGCTTCATATGGCTACACCTTC. The encoded protein is CAWARDRASYGYTF.

This clone appeared a few times. This sequence joins TRBV19 and TRBJ1-5; D is uncertain. V was shortened by 0 bases and J by 5 bases, with 5 bases between the two germline ends. Germline-derived CDR1 and CDR2 are LNHDA and SQIVND (reference sequence). The CDR3 is 13 amino acids. For the CDR3, the DNA is TGTGCCAGTAGTATAGAAAGGGATCAGCCCCAGCATTTT. Translated, it gives CASSIERDQPQHF.

The rearrangement uses TRBV7-2 and TRBJ1-1; D is undetermined. This CDR3 region has 13 residues. V was cut by 4 bases and J by 4 bases, with 10 bases left in between. CDR1 is SGHTA, CDR2 FQGNSA, per germline. CDR3 DNA: TGTGCCAGCAGCTCCTCAAGCGGCACTGAAGCTTTCTTT. This translates into CASSSSSGTEAFF.

This clone occurred a few times. V usage is TRBV4-1 and J usage is TRBJ1-5, with TRBD1 matching over 10 bases. The V and J ends lost 4 bases and 7 bases, in that order; junction bases with no gene match: 1. CDR1 is MGHRA and CDR2 is YSYEKL in the germline V gene. The CDR3 runs 13 residues. CDR3 sequence (DNA): TGCGCCAGCAGCCGGGGACAGGGGCAGCCCCAGCATTTT. Translating gives CASSRGQGQPQHF.